The rows below give T cell receptor beta chains drawn from one sample of a study of T-cell reconstitution after alpha-beta-depleted transplantation in children. TCRdb reprocessed the PCR reads via MiXCR and lists one record per CDR3 protein. The table records about 300,000 distinct CDR3 sequences, roughly 7.8% of them present only once. Here the sequenced sample was peripheral blood, taken 360 days after TCRalphabeta/CD19-depleted stem cell transplant. The receptors originated from a female patient younger than 10 who had a stem cell transplant for Fanconi anemia, so the T cells may come from the graft donor. Both conserved end residues are part of each CDR3. A D gene is named only where the DNA matches it firmly. Clone size is shown for a subset of rows, as once, few, many or a class of expanded clone.

clone size,CDR3 length,J gene,D gene,V gene,CDR3 DNA,CDR3 protein
.,17,TRBJ2-1,TRBD2,TRBV5-1,TGCGCCAGCAGCTCAGACACTAGCGGGAGGCCCTACAATGAGCAGTTCTTC,CASSSDTSGRPYNEQFF
.,15,TRBJ1-6,.,TRBV27,TGTGCCAGCGGATCCATGGGCGGAGAGAGCTCACCCCTCCACTTT,CASGSMGGESSPLHF
many,17,TRBJ1-5,TRBD1,TRBV5-1,TGCGCCAGCAGCCCGGGACAGGGGGCGGTGGGCCATCAGCCCCAGCATTTT,CASSPGQGAVGHQPQHF
many,16,TRBJ2-6,TRBD2,TRBV7-3,TGTGCCAGCAGCTTAAGGGGAGGGGCTGGGGCCAACGTCCTGACTTTC,CASSLRGGAGANVLTF
.,13,TRBJ2-2,.,TRBV30,TGTGCCTGGAGTAACGGGTACACCGGGGAGCTGTTTTTT,CAWSNGYTGELFF
many,14,TRBJ2-2,.,TRBV5-1,TGCGCCAGCAGCTTGGAACCGAACACCGGGGAGCTGTTTTTT,CASSLEPNTGELFF
few,13,TRBJ2-1,TRBD2,TRBV20-1,TGCAGTGCTAGAGTTAGCGGGGGGGCCGGGGTGTTCTTC,CSARVSGGAGVFF
.,15,TRBJ2-5,.,TRBV3-1,TGTGCCAGCAGCCAAGTTCTAGCAATAGGAGAGACCCAGTACTTC,CASSQVLAIGETQYF
.,14,TRBJ2-7,.,TRBV7-2,TGTGCCAGCAGCCCGGAAAGAGGAACCTACGAGCAGTACTTC,CASSPERGTYEQYF
few,13,TRBJ1-2,.,TRBV12-3/TRBV12-4,TGTGCCAGCAGTCCGGCGACAGATTATGGCTACACCTTC,CASSPATDYGYTF
many,16,TRBJ2-7,.,TRBV20-1,TGCAGTGCTAGGGCGACAGCAAAAGGGTCCGTCTACGAGCAGTACTTC,CSARATAKGSVYEQYF
.,21,TRBJ2-2,.,TRBV6-4,TGTGCCAGCAGTGCTCTCCTTCCGCTCCTTCCGACAGGTTTAAACCCCGGGGAGCTGTTTTTT,CASSALLPLLPTGLNPGELFF
.,13,TRBJ1-2,.,TRBV2,TGTGCCAGCAGTGAAGACAGCGTCTATGGCTACACCTTC,CASSEDSVYGYTF
many,12,TRBJ2-7,.,TRBV20-1,TGCAGTGCTAGAACTGGACCCTACGAGCAGTACTTC,CSARTGPYEQYF
.,12,TRBJ2-1,.,TRBV6-6,TGTGCCAGCAGTTACGCGCCGACGGGGCAGTTCTTC,CASSYAPTGQFF
many,13,TRBJ2-3,.,TRBV6-1,TGTGCCAGCGGAAGGGACTCCGATGATACGCAGTATTTT,CASGRDSDDTQYF
many,16,TRBJ2-2,TRBD1,TRBV7-8,TGTGCCAGCGCAGAGGGGGTACAGGGGTACACCGGGGAGCTGTTTTTT,CASAEGVQGYTGELFF
.,15,TRBJ1-2,.,TRBV7-2,TGTGCCAGCAGCTTACATTCAGGGCCGTATGATGGCTACACCTTC,CASSLHSGPYDGYTF
many,14,TRBJ1-2,.,TRBV24-1,TGTGCCACCAGTGACTCGGGACCTGTAAAGGGCTACACCTTC,CATSDSGPVKGYTF
many,16,TRBJ1-1,TRBD1,TRBV6-2/TRBV6-3,TGTGCCAGCAGGGCCGACAGGGCCGGAATGAACACTGAAGCTTTCTTT,CASRADRAGMNTEAFF
many,16,TRBJ2-1,TRBD2,TRBV24-1,TGTGCCACCAGTGATTTCAGCGGGGACTATGACAATGAGCAGTTCTTC,CATSDFSGDYDNEQFF
many,13,TRBJ1-1,.,TRBV20-1,TGCAGTGCTAGAGCGGACAGGAACACTGAAGCTTTCTTT,CSARADRNTEAFF
few,12,TRBJ2-7,.,TRBV7-8,TGTGCCAGCAGCTTAATAAGTGGGGAGCAGTACTTC,CASSLISGEQYF
few,12,TRBJ1-2,.,TRBV27,TGTGCCACCCGGAGTTCAGTCTATGGCTACACCTTC,CATRSSVYGYTF
many,16,TRBJ2-2,.,TRBV5-6,TGTGCCAGCAGCTTGGTTCGCAGGGGAAGGACCGGGGAGCTGTTTTTT,CASSLVRRGRTGELFF
many,18,TRBJ2-3,TRBD2,TRBV9,TGTGCCAGCAGCGGACAACTGACGGGGGGTACTAGCACAGATACGCAGTATTTT,CASSGQLTGGTSTDTQYF
many,13,TRBJ2-7,TRBD2,TRBV20-1,TGCAGTGCTACCGCTAGCGGAAGCTACGAGCAGTACTTC,CSATASGSYEQYF
few,12,TRBJ2-2,.,TRBV7-6,TGTGCCAGCAGCTCAGCCCCAAGGGAGCTGTTTTTT,CASSSAPRELFF
many,15,TRBJ2-3,TRBD2,TRBV29-1,TGCAGCGTTGTTTACAGCGGGGGGTCAACAGATACGCAGTATTTT,CSVVYSGGSTDTQYF
many,15,TRBJ2-5,TRBD1,TRBV5-1,TGCGCCAGCAGCTTAACGGGACAGGGTAGCGAGACCCAGTACTTC,CASSLTGQGSETQYF
many,15,TRBJ2-7,TRBD2,TRBV7-8,TGTGCCAGCAGCTCCAGCGGGGGGTTAGTTTTGGAGCAGTACTTC,CASSSSGGLVLEQYF
.,12,TRBJ1-1,.,TRBV13,TGTGCCAGCACCCTGACCGACACTGAAGCTTTCTTT,CASTLTDTEAFF
few,19,TRBJ2-6,TRBD1,TRBV2,TGTGCCAGCAGTGGCAGCCGGGACAGGGGTTTATCTGGGGCCAACGTCCTGACTTTC,CASSGSRDRGLSGANVLTF
many,17,TRBJ2-3,.,TRBV27,TGTGCCAGCAGTTCATCCGGGCGCGGGGCGCTCACAGATACGCAGTATTTT,CASSSSGRGALTDTQYF
many,14,TRBJ2-1,.,TRBV24-1,TGTGCCACCAGTGATTTCCCAGGGTTCGATGAGCAGTTCTTC,CATSDFPGFDEQFF
large,16,TRBJ2-5,.,TRBV28,TGTGCCAGCAGTTTCAGGAGGGGAAGTGGGGAAGAGACCCAGTACTTC,CASSFRRGSGEETQYF
few,13,TRBJ2-1,TRBD1,TRBV20-1,TGCCAAATAACGGGACAGGGGCATAATGAGCAGTTCTTC,CQITGQGHNEQFF
many,14,TRBJ2-1,TRBD2,TRBV20-1,TGCAGTGTAATTGAGCGGGGGTACTACAATGAGCAGTTCTTC,CSVIERGYYNEQFF
many,11,TRBJ2-5,.,TRBV20-1,TGCAGTGCTGGATTTAGGGGGACCCAGTACTTC,CSAGFRGTQYF
many,13,TRBJ1-5,.,TRBV5-6,TGTGCCAGCAGCGCGAGAAGGGGACAGCCCCAGCATTTT,CASSARRGQPQHF
many,14,TRBJ2-7,.,TRBV7-8,TGTGCCAGCAGAGGAGGGGGCAGGTCCTACGAGCAGTACTTC,CASRGGGRSYEQYF
many,15,TRBJ1-2,TRBD1,TRBV6-5,TGTGCCAGCAGTTATTTCCCAGGACAGGGGAATGGCTACACCTTC,CASSYFPGQGNGYTF
few,15,TRBJ2-5,TRBD1,TRBV6-1,TGTGCCAGCAGTGAATTTTGGACAGGGGAGTGGACCCAGTACTTC,CASSEFWTGEWTQYF
many,18,TRBJ2-5,TRBD2,TRBV5-5,TGTGCCAGCAGCTTGCTGACTAGCGGGGGGCCAAACCAAGAGACCCAGTACTTC,CASSLLTSGGPNQETQYF
.,13,TRBJ1-2,TRBD1,TRBV20-1,TGCAGTGCTCCGACAGGGAGCCGGTATGGCTACACCTTC,CSAPTGSRYGYTF
.,16,TRBJ1-3,.,TRBV5-5,TGTGCCAGCAGCTTGAGGCAGTCCAGCTCTGGAAACACCATATATTTT,CASSLRQSSSGNTIYF
.,14,TRBJ2-1,TRBD2,TRBV2,TGTGCCAGCAGTGAAGCTCTTATAGCGGGGGAGCAGTTCTTC,CASSEALIAGEQFF
.,15,TRBJ1-1,.,TRBV2,TGTGCCTTCAGTTTAGTTCAGGGCCTGAACACTGAAGCTTTCTTT,CAFSLVQGLNTEAFF
.,17,TRBJ2-1,TRBD2,TRBV2,TGTGCCAGCAGTCTTCTTAGCGGGGCGAGCTCCTACAATGAGCAGTTCTTC,CASSLLSGASSYNEQFF
few,16,TRBJ2-2,.,TRBV7-2,TGTGCCAGCAGCTTATTTTCCTCGGGGAACACCGGGGAGCTGTTTTTT,CASSLFSSGNTGELFF
many,11,TRBJ2-1,.,TRBV5-1,TGCGCCAGCAGCTTCCTTCATGAGCAGTTCTTC,CASSFLHEQFF
few,13,TRBJ1-1,.,TRBV19,TGTGCCAGTAGCGCAAATCGGGGGACTGAAGCTTTCTTT,CASSANRGTEAFF
many,13,TRBJ1-2,.,TRBV7-9,TGTGCCAGCTCACCGGACGGTTACTATGGCTACACCTTC,CASSPDGYYGYTF
.,14,TRBJ2-5,.,TRBV6-5,TGTGCCAGCAGTTACATTGGGGATCAAGAGACCCAGTACTTC,CASSYIGDQETQYF